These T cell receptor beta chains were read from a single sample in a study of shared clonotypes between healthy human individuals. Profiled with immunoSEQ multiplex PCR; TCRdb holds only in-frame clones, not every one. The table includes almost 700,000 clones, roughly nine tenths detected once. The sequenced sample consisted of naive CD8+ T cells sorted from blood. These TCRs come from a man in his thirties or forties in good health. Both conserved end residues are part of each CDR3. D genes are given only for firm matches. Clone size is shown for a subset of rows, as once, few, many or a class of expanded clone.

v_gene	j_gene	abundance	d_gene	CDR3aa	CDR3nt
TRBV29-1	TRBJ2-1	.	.	CSVVRVGGGIVGDEQFF	TGCAGCGTTGTGCGAGTGGGAGGAGGTATTGTAGGAGATGAGCAGTTCTTC
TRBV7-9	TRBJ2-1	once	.	CASSLTPGSSSYNEQFF	TGTGCCAGCAGCTTGACCCCAGGCTCAAGCTCCTACAATGAGCAGTTCTTC
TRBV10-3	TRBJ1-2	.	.	CAISEFAGENYGYTF	TGTGCCATCAGTGAATTCGCAGGGGAGAACTATGGCTACACCTTC
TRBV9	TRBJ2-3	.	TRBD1	CASSAKTGGGTDTQYF	TGTGCCAGCAGCGCGAAGACAGGGGGCGGCACAGATACGCAGTATTTT
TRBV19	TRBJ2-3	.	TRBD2	CASRLGLAGSDTQYF	TGTGCCAGTAGACTGGGACTAGCGGGATCAGATACGCAGTATTTT
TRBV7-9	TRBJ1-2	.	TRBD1	CASSGTGDVGYTF	TGTGCCAGCAGTGGGACAGGGGATGTTGGCTACACCTTC
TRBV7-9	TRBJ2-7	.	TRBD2	CASSLATASGTYEQYF	TGTGCCAGCAGCTTAGCGACGGCTAGCGGGACCTACGAGCAGTACTTC
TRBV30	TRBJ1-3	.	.	CAWGPDHSGNTIYF	TGTGCCTGGGGCCCGGACCACTCTGGAAACACCATATATTTT
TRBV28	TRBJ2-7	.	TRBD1	CASRGQGSPYEQYF	TGTGCCAGCAGGGGACAGGGGAGTCCCTACGAGCAGTACTTC
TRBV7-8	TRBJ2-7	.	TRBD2	CASSTGTSVRSYEQYF	TGTGCCAGCAGCACCGGGACTAGCGTTAGGTCCTACGAGCAGTACTTC
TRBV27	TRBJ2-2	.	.	CASSLRGNTGELFF	TGTGCCAGCAGTTTAAGAGGGAACACCGGGGAGCTGTTTTTT
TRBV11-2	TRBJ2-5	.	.	CASSFRGGETQYF	TGTGCCAGCAGCTTTAGGGGTGGGGAGACCCAGTACTTC
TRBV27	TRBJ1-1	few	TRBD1	CASSPHPGQPYEAFF	TGTGCCAGCAGTCCCCACCCGGGACAGCCTTATGAAGCTTTCTTT
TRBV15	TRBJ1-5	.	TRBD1	CATSLRGGNQPQHF	TGTGCCACCAGCCTCAGGGGGGGAAATCAGCCCCAGCATTTT
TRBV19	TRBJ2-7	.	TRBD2	CASSGVAGSSYEQYF	TGTGCCAGTAGTGGTGTAGCGGGATCCAGCTACGAGCAGTACTTC
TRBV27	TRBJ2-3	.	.	CASSLLTGSSTDTQYF	TGTGCCAGCAGTTTGCTGACAGGATCTAGCACAGATACGCAGTATTTT
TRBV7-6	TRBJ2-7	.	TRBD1	CASSWSGGYEQYF	TGTGCCAGCAGCTGGTCAGGGGGTTACGAGCAGTACTTC
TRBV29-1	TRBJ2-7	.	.	CSAAGASSYEQYF	TGCAGCGCCGCCGGAGCGAGCTCCTACGAGCAGTACTTC
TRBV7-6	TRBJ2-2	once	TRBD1	CASSETGTNTGELFF	TGTGCCAGCAGCGAGACAGGGACAAACACCGGGGAGCTGTTTTTT
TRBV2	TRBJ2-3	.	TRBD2	CASPLLAGEGDTQYF	TGTGCCAGCCCCCTACTAGCGGGAGAAGGGGATACGCAGTATTTT
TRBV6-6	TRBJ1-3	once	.	CASHYGNTIYF	TGTGCCAGCCACTATGGAAACACCATATATTTT
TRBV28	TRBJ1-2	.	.	CASRLEYDGYTF	TGTGCCAGCAGACTCGAGTATGATGGCTACACCTTC
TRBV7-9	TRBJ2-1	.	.	CASSPRGSVGEQFF	TGTGCCAGCAGCCCCCGAGGCTCAGTCGGTGAGCAGTTCTTC
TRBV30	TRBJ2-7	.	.	CAGEWSFNEQYF	TGTGCCGGGGAGTGGTCGTTCAACGAGCAGTACTTC
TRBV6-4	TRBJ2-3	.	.	CASSDRGVAPDTQYF	TGTGCCAGCAGTGACAGAGGGGTAGCGCCAGATACGCAGTATTTT